This paragraph covers one T cell receptor (beta chain) sequence. Antigen specificity is unknown. The sample is drawn from a study of spatial heterogeneity in lung cancer. Findings and caveats of the study: Detection of ubiquitous tumor TCRs in blood was higher at resection than follow-up.

The CDR3 sequence is 18 residues long. Trimming pared 3 bases from V and 2 bases from J, leaving 20 bases between. Germline lookup yields CDR1 LNHNV and CDR2 YYDKDF (reference sequence). The time point: sample taken at primary tumor resection. Sequencing was performed on whole RNA extracted from tumor and nontumor lung tissue, or from frozen PBMC, and the material was left unsorted. Samples were obtained from some 72 donors, all untreated early-stage non-small cell lung cancer patients. Each CDR3 protein is one row after TCRdb ran MiXCR on the 5' RACE reads. The sample records about 50,000 distinct CDR3 sequences, 7.6% being singletons.

The TCR was taken from a female donor with early-stage non-small cell lung cancer. J is TRBJ2-1 and V is TRBV15; D is tentatively TRBD1 or TRBD2 (5 bases each). The sample here was PBMCs, taken at surgery. This CDR3 reads CATSRYRDPLSPYNEQFF. The CDR3 nucleotides are TGTGCCACCAGCAGGTACCGGGACCCCCTTAGCCCCTACAATGAGCAGTTCTTC.